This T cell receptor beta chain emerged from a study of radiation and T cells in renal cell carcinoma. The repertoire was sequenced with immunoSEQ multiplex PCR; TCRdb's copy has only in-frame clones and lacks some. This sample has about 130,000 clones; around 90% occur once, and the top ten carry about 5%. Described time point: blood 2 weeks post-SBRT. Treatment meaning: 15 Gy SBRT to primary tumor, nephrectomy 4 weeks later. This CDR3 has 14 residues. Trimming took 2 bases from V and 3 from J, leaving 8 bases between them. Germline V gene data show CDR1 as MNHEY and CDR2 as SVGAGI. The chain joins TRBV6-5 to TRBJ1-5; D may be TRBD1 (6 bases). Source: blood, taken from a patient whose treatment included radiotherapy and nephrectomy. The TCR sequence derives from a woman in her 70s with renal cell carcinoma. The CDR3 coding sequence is TGTGCCAGCAGTTACAGGGGGTTCAATCAGCCCCAGCATTTT. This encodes CASSYRGFNQPQHF.